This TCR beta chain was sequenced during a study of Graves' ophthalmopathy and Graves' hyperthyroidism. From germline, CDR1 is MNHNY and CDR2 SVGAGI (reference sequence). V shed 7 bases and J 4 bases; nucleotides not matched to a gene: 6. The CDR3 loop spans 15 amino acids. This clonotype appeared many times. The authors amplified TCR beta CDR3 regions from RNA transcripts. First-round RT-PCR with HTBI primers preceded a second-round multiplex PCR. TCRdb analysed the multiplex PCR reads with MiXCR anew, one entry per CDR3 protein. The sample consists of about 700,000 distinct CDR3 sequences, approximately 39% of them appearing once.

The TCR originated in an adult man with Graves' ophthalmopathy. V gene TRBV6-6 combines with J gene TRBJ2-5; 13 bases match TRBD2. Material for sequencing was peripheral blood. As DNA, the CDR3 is TGTGCCAGCACCGGACTAGCGGGAGTGGCAGAGACCCAGTACTTC. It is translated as CASTGLAGVAETQYF.